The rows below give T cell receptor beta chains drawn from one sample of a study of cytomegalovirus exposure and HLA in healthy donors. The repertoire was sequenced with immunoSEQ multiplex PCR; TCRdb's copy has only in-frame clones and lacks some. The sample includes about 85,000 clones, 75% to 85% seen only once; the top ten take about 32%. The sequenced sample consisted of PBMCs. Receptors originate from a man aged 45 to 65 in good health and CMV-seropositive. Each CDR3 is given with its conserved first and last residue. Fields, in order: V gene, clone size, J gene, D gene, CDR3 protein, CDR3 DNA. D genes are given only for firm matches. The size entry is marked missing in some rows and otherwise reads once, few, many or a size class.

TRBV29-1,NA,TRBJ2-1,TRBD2,CSVQIAGGHNEQFF,TGCAGCGTTCAGATAGCGGGAGGTCACAATGAGCAGTTCTTC
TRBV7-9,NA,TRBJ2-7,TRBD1,CASSLARQGLLHDEQYF,TGTGCCAGCAGCTTAGCGCGACAGGGATTGCTTCATGACGAGCAGTACTTC
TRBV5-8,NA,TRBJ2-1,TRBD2,CASTLGLAVYNEQFF,TGTGCCAGCACTTTAGGACTAGCGGTTTACAATGAGCAGTTCTTC
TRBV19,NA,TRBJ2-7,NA,CASRIPGSGEQYF,TGTGCCAGTAGGATTCCAGGGTCGGGCGAGCAGTACTTC
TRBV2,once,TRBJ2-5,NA,CASSKDRSQETQYF,TGTGCCAGCAGCAAAGACAGAAGTCAAGAGACCCAGTACTTC
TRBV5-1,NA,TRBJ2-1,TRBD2,CASSLGGSTFYNEQFF,TGCGCCAGCAGCTTGGGCGGGAGTACTTTTTACAATGAGCAGTTCTTC
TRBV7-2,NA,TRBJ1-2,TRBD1,CASSTGTGRRGYGYTF,TGTGCCAGCAGCACCGGGACAGGGAGACGGGGCTATGGCTACACCTTC
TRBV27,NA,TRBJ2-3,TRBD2,CASSLWGGEYTDTQYF,TGTGCCAGCAGTTTATGGGGGGGGGAATACACAGATACGCAGTATTTT
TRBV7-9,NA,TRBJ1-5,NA,CSIQKGNQPQHF,TGTTCCATCCAAAAGGGGAATCAGCCCCAGCATTTT
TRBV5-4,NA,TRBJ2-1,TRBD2,CASSFRTSGRYEQFF,TGTGCCAGCAGCTTCCGGACTAGCGGGAGGTATGAGCAGTTCTTC
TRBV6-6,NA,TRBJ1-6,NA,CASGSTGLTSPLHF,TGTGCCAGCGGATCCACAGGGCTGACTTCACCCCTCCACTTT
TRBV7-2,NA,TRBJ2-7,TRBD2,CASSLWAGGYEQYF,TGTGCCAGCAGCTTGTGGGCGGGAGGTTACGAGCAGTACTTC
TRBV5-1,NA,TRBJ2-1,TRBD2,CASSLGLGRNDKSLRVGQFF,TGCGCCAGCAGCTTGGGTCTCGGGAGGAACGACAAAAGCCTTAGGGTCGGGCAGTTCTTC
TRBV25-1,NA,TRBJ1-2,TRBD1,CASSVTGGADGYTF,TGTGCCAGCAGTGTAACAGGGGGCGCGGATGGCTACACCTTC
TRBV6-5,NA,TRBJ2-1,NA,CASSNRVNEQFF,TGTGCCAGCAGCAACAGGGTCAATGAGCAGTTCTTC
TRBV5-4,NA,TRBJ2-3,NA,CASSLDAGTDTQYF,TGTGCCAGCAGCTTGGATGCGGGAACGGATACGCAGTATTTT
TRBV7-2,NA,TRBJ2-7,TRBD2,CASSQPGLAGYEQYF,TGTGCCAGCAGCCAACCGGGACTAGCGGGATACGAGCAGTACTTC
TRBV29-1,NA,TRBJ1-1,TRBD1,CSVTNIQGTEAFF,TGCAGCGTCACCAATATACAGGGGACTGAAGCTTTCTTT
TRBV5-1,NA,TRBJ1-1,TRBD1,CASSKNRGRTEAFF,TGCGCCAGCAGCAAAAACAGGGGACGGACTGAAGCTTTCTTT
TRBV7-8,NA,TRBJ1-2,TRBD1,CASSWTGGGQRGYTF,TGTGCCAGCAGCTGGACAGGGGGCGGGCAACGTGGCTACACCTTC
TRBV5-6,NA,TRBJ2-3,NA,CASSLPGLGTDTQYF,TGTGCCAGCAGCTTACCGGGACTCGGCACAGATACGCAGTATTTT
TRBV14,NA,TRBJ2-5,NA,CASRSRGREETQYF,TGTGCCAGCAGGTCCCGGGGAAGGGAAGAGACCCAGTACTTC
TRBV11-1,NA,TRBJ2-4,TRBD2,CASSLSSGRGSVIQYF,TGTGCCAGCAGCTTGAGTAGCGGGAGGGGGTCGGTCATTCAGTACTTC
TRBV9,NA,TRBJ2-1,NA,CASSVGFGSSYNEQFF,TGTGCCAGCAGCGTCGGGTTCGGGAGCTCCTACAATGAGCAGTTCTTC
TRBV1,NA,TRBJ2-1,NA,CTSSLRLAGDSGNEQFF,TGCACCAGCAGCCTTAGACTAGCGGGAGATTCAGGCAATGAGCAGTTCTTC
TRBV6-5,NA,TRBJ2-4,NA,CASRGQGGAKNIQYF,TGTGCCAGCAGGGGGCAGGGTGGTGCCAAAAACATTCAGTACTTC
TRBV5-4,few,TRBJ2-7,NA,CASSLLQSYEQYF,TGTGCCAGCAGCTTGCTACAGAGTTACGAGCAGTACTTC
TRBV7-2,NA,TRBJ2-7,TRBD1,CASSSDRGFYEQYF,TGTGCCAGCAGCTCGGACAGGGGTTTCTACGAGCAGTACTTC
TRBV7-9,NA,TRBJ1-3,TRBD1,CASSRNGQGITGNTIYF,TGTGCCAGCAGCCGAAACGGACAGGGGATTACCGGAAACACCATATATTTT
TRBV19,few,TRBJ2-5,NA,CASSDRDTQETQYF,TGTGCCAGTAGTGACCGGGACACTCAAGAGACCCAGTACTTC
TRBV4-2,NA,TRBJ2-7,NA,CASSQEGRPSYEQYF,TGTGCCAGCAGCCAAGAGGGGAGGCCCTCCTACGAGCAGTACTTC
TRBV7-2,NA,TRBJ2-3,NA,CASSLETDTQYF,TGTGCCAGCAGCTTAGAAACTGATACGCAGTATTTT
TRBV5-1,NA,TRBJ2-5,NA,CASIRDTEQETQYF,TGCGCCAGCATTAGGGACACAGAACAAGAGACCCAGTACTTC
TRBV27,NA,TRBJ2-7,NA,CASSLSALAYEQYF,TGTGCCAGCAGTTTATCAGCGCTAGCCTACGAGCAGTACTTC
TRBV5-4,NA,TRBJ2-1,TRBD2,CASSSSGSWVYNEQFF,TGTGCCAGCAGCTCTAGCGGGAGCTGGGTCTACAATGAGCAGTTCTTC
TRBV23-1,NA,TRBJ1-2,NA,CASIQAPSQEFYGYTF,TGCGCCAGCATTCAAGCCCCCAGCCAGGAATTCTATGGCTACACCTTC
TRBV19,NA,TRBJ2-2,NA,CASSRPPGGRELFF,TGTGCCAGTAGTAGGCCCCCGGGGGGCCGGGAGCTGTTTTTT
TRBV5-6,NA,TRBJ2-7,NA,CASSIDRAGEQYF,TGTGCCAGCAGCATCGACAGGGCGGGGGAGCAGTACTTC
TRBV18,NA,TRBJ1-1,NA,CASSQGLNTEAFF,TGTGCCAGCTCACAGGGGCTGAACACTGAAGCTTTCTTT
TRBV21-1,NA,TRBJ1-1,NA,CASSKGQGGSGAFF,TGTGCCAGCAGCAAGGGGCAGGGGGGTTCGGGAGCTTTCTTT
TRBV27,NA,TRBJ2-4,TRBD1,CASSLYTGGLGNSQYF,TGTGCCAGCAGTTTATATACAGGGGGGTTAGGAAACAGTCAGTACTTC
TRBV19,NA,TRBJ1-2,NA,CASSNKPRAFGYTF,TGTGCCAGTAGTAATAAACCCAGGGCCTTTGGCTACACCTTC
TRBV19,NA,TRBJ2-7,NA,CASSSGILTYEQYF,TGTGCCAGTAGTAGCGGGATCTTAACATACGAGCAGTACTTC
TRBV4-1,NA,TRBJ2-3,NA,CASSRSKSGDTQYF,TGCGCCAGCAGCCGGAGTAAAAGTGGAGATACGCAGTATTTT
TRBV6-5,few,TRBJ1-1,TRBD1,CASSPAPGQGAEAFF,TGTGCCAGCAGTCCCGCGCCGGGGCAGGGGGCTGAAGCTTTCTTT
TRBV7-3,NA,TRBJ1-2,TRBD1,CASSLDRGYGYTF,TGTGCCAGCAGCTTAGACAGGGGATATGGCTACACCTTC
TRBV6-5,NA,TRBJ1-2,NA,CASSYLQANGYTF,TGTGCCAGCAGTTACTTACAGGCGAATGGCTACACCTTC
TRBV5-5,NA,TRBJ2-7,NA,CASSYTGLPSYEQYF,TGTGCCAGCAGCTACACGGGACTGCCGTCCTACGAGCAGTACTTC
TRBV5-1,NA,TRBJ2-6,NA,CASSFHPGTGANGLTF,TGCGCCAGCAGCTTCCACCCCGGGACTGGGGCCAACGGCCTGACTTTC
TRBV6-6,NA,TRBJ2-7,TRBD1,CAGSYWDSSYEQYF,TGTGCCGGCAGTTACTGGGACAGTTCCTACGAGCAGTACTTC
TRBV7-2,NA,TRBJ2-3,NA,CASSLYQTQYF,TGTGCCAGCAGCTTATATCAGACGCAGTATTTT
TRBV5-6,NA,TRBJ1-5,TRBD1,CASSQAGTGGYNQPQHF,TGTGCCAGCAGCCAGGCTGGGACAGGGGGTTACAATCAGCCCCAGCATTTT
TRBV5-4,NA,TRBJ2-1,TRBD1,CASGPTGGNEQFF,TGTGCCAGCGGTCCGACAGGGGGGAATGAGCAGTTCTTC
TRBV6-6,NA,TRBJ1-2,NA,CASSYYREGNYGYTF,TGTGCCAGCAGTTACTACAGGGAGGGCAACTATGGCTACACCTTC
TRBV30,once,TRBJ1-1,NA,CASHQGWSTEAFF,TGTGCGAGTCACCAGGGTTGGAGCACTGAAGCTTTCTTT
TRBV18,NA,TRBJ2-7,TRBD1,CASSPEPGQGSEQYF,TGTGCCAGCTCACCCGAACCGGGACAGGGGAGCGAGCAGTACTTC
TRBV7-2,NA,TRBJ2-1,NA,CASSPGRGYNEQFF,TGTGCCAGCAGCCCCGGTAGGGGCTACAATGAGCAGTTCTTC
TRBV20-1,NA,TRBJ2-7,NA,CSAGRGYEQYF,TGCAGTGCTGGCAGGGGTTACGAGCAGTACTTC
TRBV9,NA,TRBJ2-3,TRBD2,CASSVVGLAGGDTQYF,TGTGCCAGCAGCGTAGTAGGACTAGCGGGAGGAGATACGCAGTATTTT